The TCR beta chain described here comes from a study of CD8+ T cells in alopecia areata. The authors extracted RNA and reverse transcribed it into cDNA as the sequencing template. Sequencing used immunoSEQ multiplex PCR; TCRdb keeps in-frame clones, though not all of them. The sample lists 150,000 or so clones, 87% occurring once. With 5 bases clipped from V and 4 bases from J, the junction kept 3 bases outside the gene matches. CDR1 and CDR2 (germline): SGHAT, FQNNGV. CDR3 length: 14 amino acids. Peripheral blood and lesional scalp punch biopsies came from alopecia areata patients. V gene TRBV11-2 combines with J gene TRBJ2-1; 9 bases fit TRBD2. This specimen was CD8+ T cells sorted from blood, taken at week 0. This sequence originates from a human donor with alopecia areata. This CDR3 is CASSGLAGYNEQFF. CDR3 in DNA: TGTGCCAGCAGCGGGCTAGCGGGGTACAATGAGCAGTTCTTC. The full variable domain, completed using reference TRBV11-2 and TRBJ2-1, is EAGVAQSPRYKIIEKRQSVAFWCNPISGHATLYWYQQILGQGPKLLIQFQNNGVVDDSQLPKDRFSAERLKGVDSTLKIQPAKLEDSAVYLCASSGLAGYNEQFFGPGTRLTVL.